Each of the 25 T cell receptor beta chains below was sequenced from the same sample in a study of graft-versus-host responses after intestinal transplantation. The antigens for these receptors are not known. Here immunoSEQ multiplex PCR was the method, and the copy in TCRdb shows in-frame clones only, minus some. The table has around 84,000 clones, around four fifths seen once. The specimen was unstimulated CD8+ T cells sorted from spleen or lymph node cells, collected before intestinal transplant. The receptors originated from a human donor who received an intestinal transplant.

In this sample, this clone turned up once. The chain uses TRBV9 and TRBJ2-1; 9 bases align to TRBD2. This CDR3 is built from 16 residues. V was clipped by 3 bases and J by 4 bases; unmatched bases: 8. The germline CDR1 and CDR2 sequences are SGDLS and YYNGEE. As DNA, the CDR3 is TGTGCCAGCAGCGCTCGGTTAGCGGGAGCATACAATGAGCAGTTCTTC. Translating gives CASSARLAGAYNEQFF.

The rearrangement uses TRBV18 and TRBJ1-5; D possibly corresponds to TRBD1 (5 bases). The V and J ends lost 0 bases and 0 bases respectively, with 15 bases between them. The germline gives CDR1 KGHSH, CDR2 LQKENI. This CDR3 is 18 amino acids long. The CDR3 sequence is CASSPPRDSTISNQPQHF. The CDR3 DNA sequence: TGTGCCAGCTCACCACCGCGTGACAGTACGATTAGCAATCAGCCCCAGCATTTT. Using reference TRBV18 and TRBJ1-5 for the parts outside the CDR3, the full variable domain is NAGVMQNPRHLVRRRGQEARLRCSPMKGHSHVYWYRQLPEEGLKFMVYLQKENIIDESGMPKERFSAEFPKEGPSILRIQQVVRGDSAAYFCASSPPRDSTISNQPQHFGDGTRLSIL.

The chain joins TRBV14 to TRBJ2-7; the D gene could be TRBD1 or TRBD2 (6 bases each). Germline CDR1 SGHDN, CDR2 FVKESK. The CDR3 covers 15 residues. V gave up 5 bases and J gave up 4 bases, with 18 bases separating them. Here the CDR3 reads CASSVGGESVYEQYF. The CDR3 DNA is TGTGCCAGCAGCGTGGGGGGCGAGTCTGTATACGAGCAGTACTTC.

This clone has more than one count but fewer than ten. This chain connects TRBV27 to TRBJ2-7; TRBD1 might be the D (6 bases). The CDR3 consists of 13 residues. The V gene's germline CDR1 is MNHEY and CDR2 SMNVEV (reference sequence). Trimming took off 6 bases at V and 1 base at J, with 10 bases between the two ends. The CDR3 is CASSHGTSYEQYF. The CDR3 DNA reads as TGTGCCAGCAGCCATGGGACATCCTACGAGCAGTACTTC.

This clone came up once. This chain uses TRBV25-1 with TRBJ2-3; D gene unclear. The CDR3 extends over 16 amino acids. V gave up 0 bases and J gave up 4 bases, with 14 bases separating them. The germline gives CDR1 MGHDK, CDR2 SYGVNS. This chain's CDR3 is CASSEYHSINADTQYF. The CDR3, as DNA: TGTGCCAGCAGTGAATACCACTCCATTAACGCAGATACGCAGTATTTT.

The chain carries TRBV2 and TRBJ2-2, with D unresolved. CDR1 is SNHLY, CDR2 FYNNEI, per germline. The CDR3 totals 12 residues. Between the trimmed V and J ends, which lost 11 bases and 2 bases, there was a span of 9 bases. The CDR3 DNA follows: TGTGCCGACGGGTCAAACACCGGGGAGCTGTTTTTT. Residues: CADGSNTGELFF.

The J gene is TRBJ1-2, the V gene TRBV11-2; maybe TRBD1 (5 bases). From germline, CDR1 is SGHAT and CDR2 FQNNGV. There are 13 residues in the CDR3. Trimming took 3 bases from V and 3 from J, leaving 8 bases between them. CDR3 sequence reads: CASSFWGYYGYTF. Written as DNA, the CDR3 is TGTGCCAGCAGCTTTTGGGGGTACTATGGCTACACCTTC.

This chain connects TRBV5-6 to TRBJ2-3; 7 nucleotides match TRBD2. Germline values: CDR1 SGHDT, CDR2 YYEEEE. The CDR3 length is 14 residues. Trimming took 1 base from V and 6 from J; bases not matched to a gene: 5. Here the CDR3 DNA reads TGTGCCAGCAGCTTGTGGGGGGGACGTGATACGCAGTATTTT. Translating gives CASSLWGGRDTQYF.

This rearrangement joins TRBV5-6 to TRBJ2-7; D gene ambiguous. Trimming left V 5 bases short and J 7 bases short, with 13 bases between. CDR3 length: 12 amino acids. Germline V CDR1 and CDR2: SGHDT, YYEEEE. CDR3 amino acids: CASSKGSGEQYF. The CDR3 coding sequence is TGTGCCAGCAGTAAGGGATCTGGGGAGCAGTACTTC.

This chain links TRBV27 with TRBJ1-2; 10 bases are shared with TRBD1. J gave up 8 bases and V 2 bases, and 8 bases lay outside the gene matches. CDR3 length: 15 residues. Per germline, CDR1 MNHEY and CDR2 SMNVEV (reference sequence). The CDR3 protein is CASSLNLGTGDGYTF. CDR3 nucleotides: TGTGCCAGCAGTTTAAACCTTGGGACAGGGGACGGCTACACCTTC.

The V gene is TRBV27, the J gene TRBJ1-2; tentatively, D is TRBD1 (6 bases). The length of the CDR3 is 15 residues. V gave up 3 bases and J gave up 8 bases, with 19 bases separating them. CDR1 and CDR2 (germline): MNHEY, SMNVEV (reference sequence). CDR3 in amino acids: CASSFVRGGAEGYTF. The CDR3, as DNA: TGTGCCAGCAGTTTTGTACGCGGGGGGGCGGAAGGCTACACCTTC.

This clone was detected a few times. J is TRBJ2-7 and V is TRBV10-1; 15 bases line up with TRBD2. CDR1 is WNHNN, CDR2 SYGVQD, per germline (reference sequence). The CDR3 loop spans 14 amino acids. Trimming took 8 bases from V and 6 from J; bases not matched to a gene: 5. CDR3 coding DNA: TGCGCCAGCGGACTAGCGGGAGGGCGCGTCGAGCAGTACTTC. Translating gives CASGLAGGRVEQYF.

The CDR3 DNA reads TGTGCCAGCAGTGAAGAAGTCGGCTACGAGCAGTACTTC. This encodes CASSEEVGYEQYF. The chain employs TRBV6-5 and TRBJ2-7; D unresolved. The CDR3 spans 13 residues. Looked up from germline, CDR1 is MNHEY and CDR2 is SVGAGI. Trimming shortened V by 5 bases and J by 3 bases, and 11 bases separated the two germline ends.

The chain joins TRBV19 to TRBJ1-1; perhaps TRBD1 as D (5 bases). V dropped 3 bases and J dropped 1 base, with 9 bases sitting between them. This CDR3 contains 14 residues. Germline V gene lookup returns CDR1 LNHDA and CDR2 SQIVND (reference sequence). This CDR3 reads CASSMQDTNTEAFF. CDR3 nucleotides: TGTGCCAGTAGTATGCAGGACACGAACACTGAAGCTTTCTTT.

The V call is TRBV11-1, the J call TRBJ2-3; 13 bases match TRBD2. Looked up from germline, CDR1 is SGHAT and CDR2 is FQDESV (reference sequence). This CDR3 is 18 amino acids long. V was clipped by 4 bases and J by 2 bases; unmatched bases: 9. The CDR3 nucleotides are TGTGCCAGCAGCTCGACGACTAGCGGGAGGACCCTCACAGATACGCAGTATTTT. Translated: CASSSTTSGRTLTDTQYF.

The rearrangement links TRBV2 to TRBJ2-5; 8 positions match TRBD2. CDR1 and CDR2 (germline): SNHLY, FYNNEI. There are 14 residues in the CDR3. J was trimmed by 5 bases and V by 7 bases; bases with no gene match: 9. In DNA, the CDR3 is TGTGCCAGCATAGCGGGACACACCTCGGAGACCCAGTACTTC. Translating gives CASIAGHTSETQYF.

This clone showed up just a few times. The gene calls are TRBV13 and TRBJ1-1; 11 bases are a match to TRBD1. The J segment lost 3 bases and the V segment lost 3 bases, leaving 9 bases of the junction unmatched. The CDR3 is made up of 17 amino acids. Germline V gene data show CDR1 as PRHDT and CDR2 as FYEKMQ (reference sequence). CDR3 in DNA: TGTGCCAGCAGCTTGACAGGACAGGGGGCGCGGGACACTGAAGCTTTCTTT. Translating gives CASSLTGQGARDTEAFF. Filled out from reference TRBV13 and TRBJ1-1, the complete variable domain reads AAGVIQSPRHLIKEKRETATLKCYPIPRHDTVYWYQQGPGQDPQFLISFYEKMQSDKGSIPDRFSAQQFSDYHSELNMSSLELGDSALYFCASSLTGQGARDTEAFFGQGTRLTVV.

The gene calls are TRBV5-4 and TRBJ2-4; 8 nucleotides agree with TRBD2. The CDR3 has 16 amino acids. CDR1 SGHNT and CDR2 YYREEE come from the germline V gene (reference sequence). V gave up 3 bases and J gave up 3 bases; unmatched junction bases: 8. CDR3 protein: CASSWGGLEDKNIQYF. For the CDR3, the DNA is TGTGCCAGCAGCTGGGGGGGACTAGAAGACAAAAACATTCAGTACTTC. Combining the CDR3 with reference TRBV5-4 and TRBJ2-4 gives the whole variable domain ETGVTQSPTHLIKTRGQQVTLRCSSQSGHNTVSWYQQALGQGPQFIFQYYREEENGRGNFPPRFSGLQFPNYSSELNVNALELDDSALYLCASSWGGLEDKNIQYFGAGTRLSVL.

The V and J genes are TRBV2 and TRBJ2-3; maybe TRBD2 (6 bases). The CDR3 spans 16 residues. V was pared by 7 bases and J by 2 bases, with 19 bases between. Germline V gives CDR1 SNHLY, CDR2 FYNNEI. CDR3 coding DNA: TGTGCCAGCAAATCCGGAGGGAGGCTTTTCACAGATACGCAGTATTTT. Amino acid sequence: CASKSGGRLFTDTQYF. The full variable domain, in which reference TRBV2 and TRBJ2-3 provide the parts outside the CDR3, is EPEVTQTPSHQVTQMGQEVILRCVPISNHLYFYWYRQILGQKVEFLVSFYNNEISEKSEIFDDQFSVERPDGSNFTLKIRSTKLEDSAMYFCASKSGGRLFTDTQYFGPGTRLTVL.

The chain joins TRBV28 to TRBJ2-7, with D unclear. Germline assignment: CDR1 MDHEN and CDR2 SYDVKM. The CDR3 runs to 14 residues. With 2 bases removed from V and 0 bases from J, the gap between germline ends came to 8 bases. CDR3: CASSLTTSSYEQYF. In nucleotides, the CDR3 is TGTGCCAGCAGTTTAACTACCAGCTCCTACGAGCAGTACTTC.

V and J are TRBV5-1 and TRBJ1-2, with TRBD1 identical over 9 bases. From germline, CDR1 is SGHRS and CDR2 YFSETQ. J gave up 0 bases and V 0 bases, and 9 bases lay outside the gene matches. This CDR3 is 18 amino acids long. The CDR3 DNA sequence: TGCGCCAGCAGCTTGGGTTCGGGACAGGGAGCGTCTAACTATGGCTACACCTTC. This gives the protein CASSLGSGQGASNYGYTF. The variable domain in full, with the rest retrieved from reference TRBV5-1 and TRBJ1-2, is KAGVTQTPRYLIKTRGQQVTLSCSPISGHRSVSWYQQTPGQGLQFLFEYFSETQRNKGNFPGRFSGRQFSNSRSEMNVSTLELGDSALYLCASSLGSGQGASNYGYTFGSGTRLTVV.

The chain combines TRBV7-7 with TRBJ2-1; 9 nucleotides agree with TRBD2. V dropped 0 bases and J dropped 4; count of bases not matched to a gene: 4. Germline V gene sequence: CDR1 SSHAT, CDR2 FNYEAQ (reference sequence). The length of the CDR3 is 16 residues. The CDR3 nucleotides are TGTGCCAGCAGCTTAGCTGGCGGGGGGGCTTACAATGAGCAGTTCTTC. This translates into CASSLAGGGAYNEQFF.

This clone was seen only a few times. The chain is built from TRBV5-4 and TRBJ1-3; D is ambiguous. Trimming left V 1 base short and J 1 base short, with 6 bases between. Germline assignment: CDR1 SGHNT and CDR2 YYREEE (reference sequence). This CDR3 has 14 amino acids. The CDR3 region has the DNA TGTGCCAGCAGCTTGTGGGGATCTGGAAACACCATATATTTT. Amino acid sequence: CASSLWGSGNTIYF.

The gene calls are TRBV7-9 and TRBJ1-2; possible D gene TRBD1, 6 bases. The ends were cut back, 2 bases at V and 5 bases at J, with 12 bases in the middle. CDR1 is SEHNR, CDR2 FQNEAQ, per germline (reference sequence). The CDR3 runs to 14 residues. The CDR3 sequence is CASSLRTDMYGYTF. CDR3 bases: TGTGCCAGCAGCTTAAGGACAGACATGTATGGCTACACCTTC.

In regard to this clone: This specimen includes other DNA sequences encoding the same CDR3. The rearrangement uses TRBV18 and TRBJ2-2; D is perhaps TRBD1 (6 bases). CDR3 length: 15 amino acids. CDR1 and CDR2 (germline): KGHSH, LQKENI. Trimming removed 4 bases at V and 7 bases at J, with 16 bases between. CDR3 coding DNA: TGTGCCAGCTCACTTCTCGGTCAGGGGTTCGGGGAGCTGTTTTTT. Its translation: CASSLLGQGFGELFF.